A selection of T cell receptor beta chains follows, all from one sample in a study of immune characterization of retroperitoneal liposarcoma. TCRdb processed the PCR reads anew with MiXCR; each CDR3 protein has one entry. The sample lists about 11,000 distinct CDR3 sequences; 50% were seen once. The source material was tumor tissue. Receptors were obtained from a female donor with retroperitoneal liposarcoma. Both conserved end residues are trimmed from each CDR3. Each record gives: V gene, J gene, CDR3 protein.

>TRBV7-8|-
ASSLVRGEQY
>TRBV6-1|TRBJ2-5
ASTHRDKETQY
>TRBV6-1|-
ASTDPRAYEQY
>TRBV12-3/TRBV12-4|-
ASSSRGRDIQY
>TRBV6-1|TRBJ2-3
ASRGTSGRTDTQY
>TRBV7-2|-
ASSLGLETAKETQF
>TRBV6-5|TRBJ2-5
ASSYGGTQETQY
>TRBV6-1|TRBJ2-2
ASSEASGTELETGELF
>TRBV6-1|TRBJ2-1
ASSLGLAGNEQF
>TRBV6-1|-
AISDDPGQGSNEQY
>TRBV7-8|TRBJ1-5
ASSLGRQGSNQPQH
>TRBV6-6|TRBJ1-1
ASSLRGPVNTEAF
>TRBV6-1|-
ASSIFGRAKNIQF
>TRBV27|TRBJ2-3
ASSRRFVDTQY
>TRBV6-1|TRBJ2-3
AGGGGGVTDTQY
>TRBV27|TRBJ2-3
ASSLKGAEFGTDTQY
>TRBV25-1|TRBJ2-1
ASSDLGGFSVAARNEQF
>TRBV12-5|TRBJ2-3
ASGRTDTQY
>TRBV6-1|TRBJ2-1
ASTQPEETGKETQF
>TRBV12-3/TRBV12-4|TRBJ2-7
ASSFRDRDYEQY
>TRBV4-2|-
ASSQGGLGSSEQF
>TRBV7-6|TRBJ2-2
ASSFPTGELF
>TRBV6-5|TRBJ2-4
ASKYGTDIQY
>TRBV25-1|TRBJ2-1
ASSVTENEQF